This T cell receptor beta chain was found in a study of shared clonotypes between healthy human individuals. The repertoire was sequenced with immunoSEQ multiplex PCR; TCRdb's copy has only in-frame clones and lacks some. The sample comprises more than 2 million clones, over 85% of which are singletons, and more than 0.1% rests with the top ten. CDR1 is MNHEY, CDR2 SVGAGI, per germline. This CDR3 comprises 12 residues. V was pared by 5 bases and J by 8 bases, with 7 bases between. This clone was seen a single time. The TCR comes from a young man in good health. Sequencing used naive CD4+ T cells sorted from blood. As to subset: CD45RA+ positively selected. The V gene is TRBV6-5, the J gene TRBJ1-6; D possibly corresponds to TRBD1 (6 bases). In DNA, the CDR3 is TGTGCCAGCAGTCGGACAGATTCACCCCTCCACTTT. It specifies CASSRTDSPLHF.